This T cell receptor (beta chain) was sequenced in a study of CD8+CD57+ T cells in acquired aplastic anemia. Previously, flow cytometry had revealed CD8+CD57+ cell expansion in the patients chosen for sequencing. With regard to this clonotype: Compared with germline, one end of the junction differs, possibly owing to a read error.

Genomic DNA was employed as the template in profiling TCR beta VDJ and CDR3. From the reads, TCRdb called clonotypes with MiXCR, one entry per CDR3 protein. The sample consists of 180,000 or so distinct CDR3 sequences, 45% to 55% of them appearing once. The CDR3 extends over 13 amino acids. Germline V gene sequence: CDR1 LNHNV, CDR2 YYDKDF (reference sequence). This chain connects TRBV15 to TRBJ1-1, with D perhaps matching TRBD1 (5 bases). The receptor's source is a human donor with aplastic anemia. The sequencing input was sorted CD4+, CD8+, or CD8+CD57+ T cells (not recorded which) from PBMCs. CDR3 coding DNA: TGTGCCACCAGCAGAACTCAGGGCACTGGAGCTTTCTTT. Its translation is CATSRTQGTGAFF.